Following are 20 T cell receptor beta chains from one sample sequenced in a study of T-cell reconstitution after alpha-beta-depleted transplantation in children. Preparation of the TCRbeta library involved a method that used unique molecular identifiers. Via MiXCR, TCRdb re-called the PCR reads, giving one row per CDR3 protein. The sample carries some 340,000 distinct CDR3 sequences, under 13% recorded once. The source was PBMCs from the stem cell graft donor, collected from the stem cell graft. Receptors originate from a human donor who donated a stem cell graft to a child with acute lymphoblastic leukemia.

Only a few counts were recorded for this clonotype. The J gene is TRBJ2-1, the V gene TRBV5-1; maybe TRBD1 (5 bases). This CDR3 spans 16 amino acids. The V end was cut by 0 bases, the J end by 7 bases, with 17 bases between. Germline CDR1 SGHRS, CDR2 YFSETQ. The CDR3 sequence is CASSLELGGAVNEQFF. The CDR3 nucleotides read TGCGCCAGCAGCTTGGAGTTGGGTGGGGCTGTGAATGAGCAGTTCTTC.

This clonotype has more than one count but fewer than ten. V is TRBV16 and J is TRBJ2-7; 7 nucleotides align to TRBD2. Germline trimming cut 4 bases from V and 7 bases from J; bases unmatched to any gene: 7. Germline V gene lookup returns CDR1 KGHSY and CDR2 FQNENV. CDR3 length equals 13 residues. The CDR3 region is CASSPGGGQEQYF. The CDR3 region has the DNA TGTGCCAGCAGCCCTGGCGGGGGTCAAGAGCAGTACTTC.

Worth noting for this clonotype: A read error may explain this, as a much larger clone is one base away. The rearrangement joins TRBV12-3 or TRBV12-4 to TRBJ2-7, with D maybe TRBD2 (5 bases). Trimming took off 5 bases at V and 7 bases at J, with 21 bases between the two ends. The CDR3 sequence is 15 residues long. CDR3 amino acids: CASSPRAARVGEQYF. The CDR3 nucleotides read TGTGCCAGCAGTCCAAGAGCGGCACGAGTGGGGGAGCAGTACTTC.

There are a few counts of this clonotype. The V and J genes are TRBV19 and TRBJ1-1; tentative D call: TRBD1 (6 bases). CDR1 and CDR2 from the germline V gene are LNHDA and SQIVND (reference sequence). The CDR3 is 14 amino acids. The germline V and J ends were trimmed by 5 bases and 6 bases, with 16 bases remaining between them. The CDR3 loop is CASSETGRGAEAFF. CDR3 DNA sequence: TGTGCCAGTAGTGAGACAGGTCGGGGGGCTGAAGCTTTCTTT. Supplemented by reference TRBV19 and TRBJ1-1, the full variable domain reads DGGITQSPKYLFRKEGQNVTLSCEQNLNHDAMYWYRQDPGQGLRLIYYSQIVNDFQKGDIAEGYSVSREKKESFPLTVTSAQKNPTAFYLCASSETGRGAEAFFGQGTRLTVV.

The V and J genes are TRBV7-9 and TRBJ2-7; 7 bases are shared with TRBD2. Unmatched junction bases numbered 7, after V lost 7 bases and J lost 4 bases. The CDR3 consists of 13 residues. Per germline, CDR1 SEHNR and CDR2 FQNEAQ (reference sequence). CDR3 sequence: CASTSGIIYEQYF. The CDR3 DNA reads as TGTGCCAGCACGAGCGGGATTATATACGAGCAGTACTTC.

The chain uses TRBV7-6 and TRBJ2-1, with TRBD2 matching 10 bases. Germline V CDR1 and CDR2: SGHVS, FNYEAQ. Trimming cost V 4 bases and J 3 bases; bases outside gene matches: 6. The CDR3 has 16 amino acids. This CDR3 reads CASSSGTSGVYNEQFF. CDR3 DNA: TGTGCCAGCAGCTCAGGTACTAGCGGGGTCTACAATGAGCAGTTCTTC.

To note about this clonotype: Germline and junction disagree at one end, which may indicate a read error. This sequence joins TRBV3-1 and TRBJ1-5; no clear D. Germline assignment: CDR1 LGHDT and CDR2 YNNKEL (reference sequence). This CDR3 is built from 16 residues. CDR3 residues: CASSQEGRGTRQPQHF. The CDR3 DNA follows: TGTGCCAGCAGCCAAGAAGGACGGGGAACGCGGCAGCCCCAGCATTTC.

The chain carries TRBV7-8 and TRBJ2-5; D is undetermined. The CDR3 has 15 residues. V dropped 1 base and J dropped 1 base, with 10 bases sitting between them. Germline V gene sequence: CDR1 SGHVS, CDR2 FQNEAQ. The CDR3 DNA sequence: TGTGCCAGCAGCTTAGGGACGACCGTCCAAGAGACCCAGTACTTC. It yields the protein CASSLGTTVQETQYF.

This CDR3 is CASSQTGQGTEAFF. The CDR3 coding sequence is TGCGCCAGCAGCCAAACGGGACAGGGAACTGAAGCTTTCTTT. The chain has TRBV4-1 and TRBJ1-1; TRBD1 matches at 9 bases. The CDR3 totals 14 residues. CDR1 MGHRA and CDR2 YSYEKL come from the germline V gene. After removal of 2 bases from V and 5 bases from J, the junction contained 3 bases not matched to a gene.

In its sample, this clonotype was seen a few times. The rearrangement joins TRBV12-3 or TRBV12-4 to TRBJ2-5; 11 bases line up with TRBD1. The V and J ends lost 5 bases and 7 bases, in that order; junction bases with no gene match: 3. This CDR3 contains 13 residues. The CDR3 sequence: CASSPGTGGTQYF. CDR3 nucleotides: TGTGCCAGCAGTCCAGGGACAGGGGGGACCCAGTACTTC.

This clonotype has a count of ten or more. The chain recombines TRBV15 with TRBJ2-3; D is ambiguous. V dropped 5 bases and J dropped 2 bases, with 5 bases sitting between them. The CDR3 sequence is 12 residues long. The V gene's germline CDR1 is LNHNV and CDR2 YYDKDF (reference sequence). In DNA, the CDR3 is TGTGCCACCAGCTTGAACACAGATACGCAGTATTTT. This codes for CATSLNTDTQYF. Together with reference TRBV15 and TRBJ2-3, the CDR3 gives the full variable domain: DAMVIQNPRYQVTQFGKPVTLSCSQTLNHNVMYWYQQKSSQAPKLLFHYYDKDFNNEADTPDNFQSRRPNTSFCFLDIRSPGLGDTAMYLCATSLNTDTQYFGPGTRLTVL.

A few counts support this clonotype. The V call is TRBV18, the J call TRBJ1-4; tentative D call: TRBD1 (5 bases). CDR1 KGHSH and CDR2 LQKENI come from the germline V gene. This CDR3 is 14 amino acids long. V was cut by 1 base and J by 7 bases, with 10 bases left in between. This CDR3 reads CASSPRQGGEKLFF. CDR3 coding DNA: TGTGCCAGCTCACCACGGCAGGGTGGTGAAAAACTGTTTTTT.

This clonotype was recorded many times. The chain couples TRBV28 to TRBJ2-5; 9 bases align to TRBD1. Trimming took 5 bases from V and 3 from J; bases not matched to a gene: 4. CDR1 MDHEN and CDR2 SYDVKM come from the germline V gene. The CDR3 contains 14 residues. CDR3: CASSGGQGKETQYF. CDR3 nucleotides: TGTGCCAGCAGTGGGGGACAGGGAAAAGAGACCCAGTACTTC.

This clonotype has only one observation. V usage is TRBV29-1 and J usage is TRBJ1-1, with D possibly being TRBD1 (5 bases). V was clipped by 4 bases and J by 0 bases, with 12 bases between them. The germline V gene has CDR1 SQVTM and CDR2 ANQGSEA. This CDR3 is built from 14 residues. CDR3 nucleotide sequence: TGCAGCGTTGGGTCAGGGCCCATGAACACTGAAGCTTTCTTT. Encoded protein: CSVGSGPMNTEAFF.

This clonotype came up a few times. The rearrangement joins TRBV4-3 to TRBJ2-1; 11 positions agree with TRBD2. The CDR3 totals 17 residues. Germline CDR1 reads LGHNA; CDR2 reads YSLEER. Trimming took 6 bases from V and 0 from J; bases not matched to a gene: 7. CDR3 sequence reads: CASSPTSGISSYNEQFF. The CDR3 nucleotides are TGCGCCAGCAGTCCGACTAGCGGGATAAGCTCCTACAATGAGCAGTTCTTC.

This clonotype showed up just a few times. The chain recombines TRBV10-3 with TRBJ2-2; D unclear. Germline V gene data show CDR1 as ENHRY and CDR2 as SYGVKD. The CDR3 consists of 19 residues. V was clipped by 2 bases and J by 0 bases, with 19 bases between them. The CDR3: CAISETGVQGNANTGELFF. The CDR3 bases are TGTGCCATCAGTGAGACTGGTGTCCAAGGGAACGCGAACACCGGGGAGCTGTTTTTT.

The chain couples TRBV4-2 to TRBJ2-3, with 14 bases matching TRBD2. CDR1 and CDR2 (germline): LGHNA, YNFKEQ. The CDR3 covers 16 residues. After removal of 2 bases from V and 8 bases from J, the junction contained 6 bases not matched to a gene. The CDR3 is CASSQPTSGRAITQYF. As DNA, the CDR3 is TGTGCCAGCAGCCAACCGACTAGCGGGAGGGCTATTACGCAGTATTTT.

The chain uses TRBV7-9 and TRBJ1-1; D is perhaps TRBD1 (5 bases). CDR3 length equals 15 residues. Germline V gives CDR1 SEHNR, CDR2 FQNEAQ (reference sequence). Trimming removed 1 base at V and 3 bases at J, with 12 bases between. CDR3 in amino acids: CASSLVSAGDTEAFF. In DNA, the CDR3 is TGTGCCAGCAGCTTAGTTAGCGCGGGGGACACTGAAGCTTTCTTT.

This clonotype appeared many times. One end of the junction does not line up with germline, which may come from a read error. This sequence joins TRBV7-7 and TRBJ2-7; TRBD2 is a possible D gene (5 bases). The CDR3 length is 16 residues. Germline V lookup: CDR1 SSHAT, CDR2 FNYEAQ (reference sequence). The CDR3 sequence: CASSLVLASGAYEQYF. CDR3 bases: TGTGCTAGCAGCTTAGTCCTAGCAAGTGGGGCCTACGAGCAGTACTTC. The complete variable domain, with remaining parts taken from reference TRBV7-7 and TRBJ2-7, reads GAGVSQSPRYKVTKRGQDVTLRCDPISSHATLYWYQQALGQGPEFLTYFNYEAQPDKSGLPSDRFSAERPEGSISTLTIQRTEQRDSAMYRCASSLVLASGAYEQYFGPGTRLTVT.

V usage is TRBV27 and J usage is TRBJ2-7; 8 bases fit TRBD2. J lost 2 bases, V lost 6 bases, and 9 bases had no gene match. The CDR3 runs to 15 residues. CDR1 is MNHEY, CDR2 SMNVEV, per germline (reference sequence). The CDR3 is CASSLGGLVPYEQYF. CDR3 nucleotides: TGTGCCAGCAGCCTAGGGGGACTAGTTCCCTACGAGCAGTACTTC.